The 22 T cell receptor beta chains reported below all come from one sample, sequenced in a study of T cells after yellow fever vaccination. MiXCR, run by TCRdb on the 5' RACE reads, gives a single entry per CDR3 protein. This sample has around 26,000 distinct CDR3 sequences, with about 3.2% found just once. The source was PBMCs, either bulk or a sorted T-cell subset (CD4+, CD8+, memory, or dextramer-sorted; not recorded which), collected about 41 days after the first yellow fever vaccination. All receptors derive from a man aged 18-30 years who received the YFV17D yellow fever vaccine.

This clonotype was recorded at least ten times. This chain connects TRBV11-3 to TRBJ2-7, with TRBD1 as a possible D gene (6 bases). Deletions cut 8 bases from V and 3 bases from J, with 11 bases between. This CDR3 has 12 amino acids. Germline V gene lookup returns CDR1 SGHNT and CDR2 YENEEA. The CDR3 DNA sequence: TGTGCCAGCCCCACAGGGCTCTACGAGCAGTACGTC. Residues: CASPTGLYEQYV.

In its sample, this clonotype was seen many times. The chain couples TRBV11-2 to TRBJ2-4, with 10 nucleotides matching TRBD2. V was pared by 6 bases and J by 0 bases, with 2 bases of the junction left unmatched. The CDR3 is 15 residues long. Germline lookup yields CDR1 SGHAT and CDR2 FQNNGV. CDR3 sequence: CASRTSGQAKNIQYF. DNA for the CDR3: TGTGCCAGCAGGACTAGCGGGCAAGCCAAAAACATTCAGTACTTC.

This clonotype was counted at least ten times. The chain employs TRBV7-8 and TRBJ2-2; D call uncertain. The germline V gene encodes CDR1 SGHVS and CDR2 FQNEAQ. Trimming took off 2 bases at V and 0 bases at J, with 13 bases between the two ends. The CDR3 spans 17 residues. CDR3 coding DNA: TGTGCCAGCAGCTTAAGAAAGGCAGGTCCGAACACCGGGGAGCTGTTTTTT. It encodes CASSLRKAGPNTGELFF.

This clonotype showed up many times. The chain uses TRBV7-3 and TRBJ1-1; a weak D match, TRBD1 (6 bases). CDR3 size: 13 residues. Trimming removed 8 bases from V and 1 base from J, with 11 bases in between. Per the germline V gene, CDR1 is SGHTA and CDR2 is FQGTGA. The CDR3 DNA follows: TGTGCCAGCGGGGACACAGCGAACACTGAAGCTTTCTTT. As protein: CASGDTANTEAFF.

This clonotype was found many times. The chain recombines TRBV7-9 with TRBJ1-1, with 11 nucleotides matching TRBD1. The CDR3 totals 14 residues. V lost 0 bases, J lost 11 bases, and 5 bases stayed unmatched. Germline V gene sequence: CDR1 SEHNR, CDR2 FQNEAQ (reference sequence). CDR3 bases: TGTGCCAGCAGCTTAGCGACTGGGACAGGGGGTGCTTTCTTT. It codes for CASSLATGTGGAFF.

This clonotype was seen ten or more times. This chain connects TRBV7-6 to TRBJ1-1; 7 nucleotides match TRBD1. The CDR3 consists of 13 residues. V gave up 5 bases and J gave up 6 bases; unmatched junction bases: 6. Per germline, CDR1 SGHVS and CDR2 FNYEAQ. CDR3: CASSANQGAEAFF. In nucleotides, the CDR3 is TGTGCCAGCAGCGCCAACCAGGGGGCTGAAGCTTTCTTT.

This clonotype was observed at least ten times. The J gene is TRBJ2-1, the V gene TRBV6-4, with TRBD1 identical over 10 bases. From germline, CDR1 is MRHNA and CDR2 SNTAGT. The CDR3 has 14 amino acids. Trimming cost V 5 bases and J 7 bases; bases outside gene matches: 5. The CDR3 nucleotides are TGTGCCAGCAGTCTGGACAGGGGGTCAAATGAGCAGTTCTTC. It translates to CASSLDRGSNEQFF.

Ten or more counts support this clonotype. The rearrangement uses TRBV7-9 and TRBJ2-2, with 7 bases aligning to TRBD1. V lost 5 bases to trimming and J lost 6 bases; unmatched junction nucleotides: 9. This CDR3 comprises 15 residues. Germline-derived CDR1 and CDR2 are SEHNR and FQNEAQ (reference sequence). The CDR3 sequence: CASSPTRQGPGELFF. The CDR3 coding sequence is TGTGCCAGCAGCCCTACGCGACAGGGACCCGGGGAGCTGTTTTTT.

This clonotype was counted many times. A read error is likely, as this CDR3 ends without the conserved phenylalanine or tryptophan. The DNA is left out, because the CDR3 cannot be placed on it with certainty; the CDR3 is given as TCRdb lists it. The rearrangement uses TRBV20-1 and TRBJ2-1; the D call of TRBD2 is as the table states it, not checked on the DNA. The CDR3 is 13 amino acids long, termini counted. Germline lookup yields CDR1 DFQATT and CDR2 SNEGSKA (reference sequence). The CDR3 protein is CSASLPHLAGGLL.

At least ten counts were recorded for this clonotype. The V call is TRBV12-3 or TRBV12-4, the J call TRBJ1-5, with 11 nucleotides matching TRBD1. This CDR3 spans 15 amino acids. With V trimmed by 4 bases and J by 6 bases, 5 bases remained unmatched. For the CDR3, the DNA is TGTGCCAGCAGTTACCCGGGACAGGGGGGTCAGCCCCAGCATTTT. Encoded protein: CASSYPGQGGQPQHF.

Ten or more counts support this clonotype. The genes are TRBV10-3 and TRBJ1-2, with a possible D match to TRBD1 (5 bases). CDR1 is ENHRY, CDR2 SYGVKD, per germline. The CDR3 is made up of 14 amino acids. V gave up 2 bases and J gave up 4 bases, with 11 bases separating them. The CDR3 bases are TGTGCCATCAGTGAGAGTGACAGCCCCTATGGCTACACCTTC. This gives the protein CAISESDSPYGYTF.

This clonotype has a count of ten or more. The chain uses TRBV3-1 and TRBJ2-7; 9 nucleotides agree with TRBD1. Germline V gene lookup returns CDR1 LGHDT and CDR2 YNNKEL (reference sequence). With V trimmed by 4 bases and J by 7 bases, 8 bases remained unmatched. The CDR3 runs to 14 residues. CDR3 in DNA: TGTGCCAGCAGCCTGGGACAGGGAGGAGGAGAGCAGTACTTC. Protein sequence: CASSLGQGGGEQYF.

This clonotype has at least ten counts. This sequence joins TRBV5-1 and TRBJ2-1, with D perhaps matching TRBD2 (5 bases). Germline CDR1 reads SGHRS; CDR2 reads YFSETQ. The CDR3 runs to 17 residues. Trimming left V 0 bases short and J 5 bases short, with 18 bases between. DNA for the CDR3: TGCGCCAGCAGCTTGGATGTTGGTCCTTGGGGAGACAATGAGCAGTTCTTC. It translates to CASSLDVGPWGDNEQFF. Full variable domain (missing parts from reference TRBV5-1 and TRBJ2-1): KAGVTQTPRYLIKTRGQQVTLSCSPISGHRSVSWYQQTPGQGLQFLFEYFSETQRNKGNFPGRFSGRQFSNSRSEMNVSTLELGDSALYLCASSLDVGPWGDNEQFFGPGTRLTVL.

This clonotype was observed many times. V and J are TRBV28 and TRBJ2-7; D may be TRBD1 (5 bases). V was clipped by 6 bases and J by 2 bases, with 17 bases between them. Germline values: CDR1 MDHEN, CDR2 SYDVKM. This CDR3 has 15 residues. The CDR3 sequence is CASRGRTEFTYEQYV. CDR3 bases: TGTGCCAGCAGGGGGCGGACGGAATTTACCTACGAGCAGTACGTC.

This clonotype was seen ten or more times. The V call is TRBV12-3 or TRBV12-4, the J call TRBJ2-5; D uncertain. Trimming pared 7 bases from V and 4 bases from J, leaving 19 bases between. The CDR3 has 15 residues. DNA for the CDR3: TGTGCCAGCAATAAAATAGCTGTAGGTGGAGAGACCCAGTACTTC. Its translation is CASNKIAVGGETQYF.

Comment on this clonotype: Germline is not matched at one junction end, which may reflect a read error. The V and J genes are TRBV2 and TRBJ2-3; tentatively, D is TRBD1 or TRBD2 (7 bases each). The CDR3 runs to 19 residues. Germline loops: CDR1 SNHLY, CDR2 FYNNEI. The CDR3 is CAISQQGKRGVFTTDTQYF. The CDR3 bases are TGTGCCATCAGTCAACAGGGGAAACGGGGGGTATTTACCACAGATACGCAGTATTTT.

This clonotype has ten or more counts. The chain combines TRBV11-2 with TRBJ2-5; no firm D call. This CDR3 region has 11 residues. Deletions cut 8 bases from V and 4 bases from J, with 8 bases between. CDR1 and CDR2 from the germline V gene are SGHAT and FQNNGV. The CDR3 protein is CASERSETQYF. CDR3 DNA: TGTGCCAGCGAACGGTCAGAGACCCAGTACTTC.

This clonotype is labeled as medium-sized. The chain combines TRBV6-6 with TRBJ2-7; D is undetermined. This CDR3 region has 12 residues. Germline V gene data show CDR1 as MNHNY and CDR2 as SVGAGI (reference sequence). The V end was cut by 3 bases, the J end by 2 bases, with 5 bases between. CDR3 in amino acids: CASSYGPYEQYV. The CDR3 DNA sequence: TGTGCCAGCAGTTATGGGCCCTACGAGCAGTACGTC.

This clonotype has at least ten counts. The chain links TRBV7-3 to TRBJ1-2, with 10 bases that match TRBD1. CDR1 SGHTA and CDR2 FQGTGA come from the germline V gene. V lost 3 bases and J lost 7; bases outside the gene matches: 5. The CDR3 consists of 14 residues. CDR3 sequence reads: CASSLTGGASGYTF. CDR3 coding DNA: TGTGCCAGCAGCTTGACAGGGGGCGCGAGTGGCTACACCTTC.

This clonotype occurred many times. The rearrangement links TRBV7-2 to TRBJ2-3; 8 bases agree with TRBD2. Germline CDR1 reads SGHTA; CDR2 reads FQGNSA. V lost 1 base, J lost 3 bases, and 3 bases stayed unmatched. The CDR3 covers 15 residues. The CDR3 here is CASSLVAGRTDTQYF. The CDR3 DNA follows: TGTGCCAGCAGCTTAGTAGCGGGGAGGACAGATACGCAGTATTTT.

This clonotype was counted many times. The genes are TRBV29-1 and TRBJ2-1; 11 nucleotides line up with TRBD2. Germline V gene lookup returns CDR1 SQVTM and CDR2 ANQGSEA. After removal of 6 bases from V and 9 bases from J, the junction contained 4 bases not matched to a gene. This CDR3 is built from 12 residues. The CDR3 loop is CSVTSGGPEQFF. The CDR3 nucleotides are TGCAGCGTAACTAGCGGGGGACCTGAGCAGTTCTTC.

This clonotype was seen at least ten times. The V gene is TRBV30, the J gene TRBJ2-7, with 11 nucleotides matching TRBD1. Looked up from germline, CDR1 is GTSNPN and CDR2 is SVGIG (reference sequence). The CDR3 covers 15 residues. V trimming: 1 base; J trimming: 5 bases; junction bases outside the gene matches: 7. The DNA for the CDR3 is TGTGCCTGGAGTGGAACCGGGACAGGGGGTCACGAGCAGTACTTC. Translated: CAWSGTGTGGHEQYF.